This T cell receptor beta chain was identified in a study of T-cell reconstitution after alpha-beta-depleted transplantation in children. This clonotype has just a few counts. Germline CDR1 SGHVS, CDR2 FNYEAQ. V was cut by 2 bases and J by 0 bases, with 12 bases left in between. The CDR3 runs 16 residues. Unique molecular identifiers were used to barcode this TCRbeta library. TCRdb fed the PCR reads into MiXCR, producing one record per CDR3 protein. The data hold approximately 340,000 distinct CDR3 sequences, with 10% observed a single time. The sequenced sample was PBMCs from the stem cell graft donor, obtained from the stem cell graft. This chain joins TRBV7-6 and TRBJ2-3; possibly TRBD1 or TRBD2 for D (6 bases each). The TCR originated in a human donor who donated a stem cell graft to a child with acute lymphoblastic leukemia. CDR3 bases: TGTGCCAGCAGCTTATATGGGGGGCCAAGCACAGATACGCAGTATTTT. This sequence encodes CASSLYGGPSTDTQYF.